The rows below give T cell receptor beta chains drawn from one sample of a study of Ad26.COV2.S vaccination and SARS-CoV-2 variants. Repertoires were generated with immunoSEQ multiplex PCR, while TCRdb's copy carries only in-frame clones and drops some. The table includes about 280,000 clones, more than 75% detected once. Source: peripheral blood, taken in a trial of Ad26.COV2.S vaccine versus placebo. These receptors were obtained from a person between 18 and 65 years old who received the Ad26.COV2.S COVID-19 vaccine or a placebo. Each CDR3 is given with its conserved first and last residue. A D gene is named only where the DNA matches it firmly. Rows may omit the clone size; those that give it use once, few, many or a size class.

d_call: NA
j_call: TRBJ1-2
v_call: TRBV18
clone_size: NA
cdr3_aa: CASSPDTDYGYTF
cdr3_nt: TGTGCCAGCTCTCCGGACACCGACTATGGCTACACCTTC

d_call: NA
j_call: TRBJ2-6
v_call: TRBV5-1
clone_size: NA
cdr3_aa: CATNQNSGANVLTF
cdr3_nt: TGCGCCACCAACCAAAACTCTGGGGCCAACGTCCTGACTTTC

d_call: TRBD2
j_call: TRBJ2-7
v_call: TRBV11-2
clone_size: NA
cdr3_aa: CASGGGDTYEQYF
cdr3_nt: TGTGCATCCGGGGGGGGCGATACCTACGAGCAGTACTTC

d_call: TRBD2
j_call: TRBJ2-7
v_call: TRBV3-1/TRBV3-2
clone_size: NA
cdr3_aa: CASSQGLPGTSGTVYEQYF
cdr3_nt: TGTGCCAGCAGCCAAGGTCTACCTGGGACTAGCGGGACTGTCTACGAGCAGTACTTC

d_call: TRBD1
j_call: TRBJ2-4
v_call: TRBV29-1
clone_size: NA
cdr3_aa: CSVDVGQGNIQYF
cdr3_nt: TGCAGCGTTGATGTAGGACAGGGAAACATTCAGTACTTC

d_call: TRBD1
j_call: TRBJ1-2
v_call: TRBV19
clone_size: few
cdr3_aa: CASSGTGRANYGYTF
cdr3_nt: TGTGCCAGTAGTGGGACAGGCAGAGCTAACTATGGCTACACCTTC

d_call: NA
j_call: TRBJ1-2
v_call: TRBV5-4
clone_size: NA
cdr3_aa: CASSPGGLNDYGYTF
cdr3_nt: TGTGCCAGCAGCCCGGGGGGGTTGAATGACTATGGCTACACCTTC

d_call: NA
j_call: TRBJ2-3
v_call: TRBV19
clone_size: NA
cdr3_aa: CASSMKQGSTDTQYF
cdr3_nt: TGTGCCAGTAGTATGAAGCAGGGAAGCACAGATACGCAGTATTTT

d_call: TRBD2
j_call: TRBJ2-7
v_call: TRBV5-1
clone_size: NA
cdr3_aa: CASSLLSGSSYEQYF
cdr3_nt: TGCGCCAGCAGCTTGCTCAGCGGGAGCTCCTACGAGCAGTACTTC

d_call: NA
j_call: TRBJ1-1
v_call: TRBV30
clone_size: once
cdr3_aa: CAWRENTEAFF
cdr3_nt: TGTGCCTGGAGGGAGAACACTGAAGCTTTCTTT

d_call: NA
j_call: TRBJ1-6
v_call: TRBV7-9
clone_size: NA
cdr3_aa: CASSSLTDSPLHF
cdr3_nt: TGTGCCAGCAGCTCGCTTACGGATTCACCCCTCCACTTT

d_call: NA
j_call: TRBJ2-1
v_call: TRBV20-1
clone_size: NA
cdr3_aa: CSASFDDEQFF
cdr3_nt: TGCAGTGCTAGTTTTGACGATGAGCAGTTCTTC

d_call: NA
j_call: TRBJ1-6
v_call: TRBV30
clone_size: NA
cdr3_aa: CAWRGGDYSPLHF
cdr3_nt: TGTGCCTGGAGGGGAGGAGATTATTCACCCCTCCACTTT

d_call: TRBD2
j_call: TRBJ2-5
v_call: TRBV5-8
clone_size: NA
cdr3_aa: CASSLPGTTQETQYF
cdr3_nt: TGTGCCAGCAGCTTACCCGGGACTACACAAGAGACCCAGTACTTC

d_call: TRBD1
j_call: TRBJ2-2
v_call: TRBV2
clone_size: once
cdr3_aa: CAGGQGGSGELFF
cdr3_nt: TGTGCCGGGGGACAGGGAGGTTCCGGGGAGCTGTTTTTT

d_call: NA
j_call: TRBJ1-6
v_call: TRBV3-1/TRBV3-2
clone_size: NA
cdr3_aa: CASSHRAHNSPLHF
cdr3_nt: TGTGCCAGCAGCCACCGGGCCCATAATTCACCCCTCCACTTT

d_call: NA
j_call: TRBJ2-1
v_call: TRBV28
clone_size: once
cdr3_aa: CASSPGTSSYNEQFF
cdr3_nt: TGTGCCAGCAGTCCCGGGACATCATCCTACAATGAGCAGTTCTTC

d_call: TRBD2
j_call: TRBJ2-1
v_call: TRBV11-2
clone_size: NA
cdr3_aa: CASSFRTSGSENEQFF
cdr3_nt: TGTGCCAGCAGCTTCAGGACTAGCGGGAGCGAGAATGAGCAGTTCTTC

d_call: NA
j_call: TRBJ2-5
v_call: TRBV7-8
clone_size: NA
cdr3_aa: CASSFGVLETQYF
cdr3_nt: TGTGCCAGCAGCTTCGGGGTACTAGAGACCCAGTACTTC

d_call: NA
j_call: TRBJ1-2
v_call: TRBV7-2
clone_size: NA
cdr3_aa: CASSLDLSENYGYTF
cdr3_nt: TGTGCCAGCAGCTTAGATCTCAGTGAGAACTATGGCTACACCTTC

d_call: TRBD1
j_call: TRBJ1-6
v_call: TRBV11-3
clone_size: NA
cdr3_aa: CASSHGQDRYNSPLHF
cdr3_nt: TGTGCCAGCAGCCATGGACAGGATCGATATAATTCACCCCTCCACTTT

d_call: NA
j_call: TRBJ1-2
v_call: TRBV5-6
clone_size: once
cdr3_aa: CASSAGQVLTYGYTF
cdr3_nt: TGTGCCAGCAGCGCGGGACAAGTTTTGACATATGGCTACACCTTC

d_call: NA
j_call: TRBJ1-3
v_call: TRBV3-1/TRBV3-2
clone_size: NA
cdr3_aa: CASSQGDTIYF
cdr3_nt: TGTGCCAGCAGCCAAGGGGACACCATATATTTT

d_call: TRBD2
j_call: TRBJ2-2
v_call: TRBV15
clone_size: NA
cdr3_aa: CATSRDSGGAGELFF
cdr3_nt: TGTGCCACCAGCAGAGATTCTGGGGGGGCCGGGGAGCTGTTTTTT

d_call: NA
j_call: TRBJ2-4
v_call: TRBV2
clone_size: NA
cdr3_aa: CASSEGRENIQYF
cdr3_nt: TGTGCCAGCAGTGAGGGGAGAGAAAACATTCAGTACTTC

d_call: TRBD1
j_call: TRBJ2-7
v_call: TRBV18
clone_size: once
cdr3_aa: CASSGGQGPGYEQYF
cdr3_nt: TGTGCCAGCTCAGGGGGACAGGGACCCGGCTACGAGCAGTACTTC

d_call: TRBD2
j_call: TRBJ2-1
v_call: TRBV6-5
clone_size: NA
cdr3_aa: CASKVVLAGYNEQFF
cdr3_nt: TGTGCCAGCAAGGTGGTCCTAGCGGGATACAATGAGCAGTTCTTC

d_call: NA
j_call: TRBJ2-3
v_call: TRBV30
clone_size: NA
cdr3_aa: CAWSVLQGSDTQYF
cdr3_nt: TGTGCCTGGAGTGTATTGCAGGGGTCAGATACGCAGTATTTT

d_call: NA
j_call: TRBJ2-1
v_call: TRBV5-1
clone_size: NA
cdr3_aa: CASSSPWSSYNEQFF
cdr3_nt: TGCGCCAGCAGCTCCCCGTGGAGCTCCTACAATGAGCAGTTCTTC

d_call: NA
j_call: TRBJ2-1
v_call: TRBV18
clone_size: NA
cdr3_aa: CASSPPAVGTHNEQFF
cdr3_nt: TGTGCCAGCTCACCACCGGCAGTAGGGACCCACAATGAGCAGTTCTTC

d_call: TRBD1
j_call: TRBJ2-2
v_call: TRBV6-6
clone_size: NA
cdr3_aa: CASSYRGQDTGELFF
cdr3_nt: TGTGCCAGCAGTTACCGGGGACAGGACACCGGGGAGCTGTTTTTT